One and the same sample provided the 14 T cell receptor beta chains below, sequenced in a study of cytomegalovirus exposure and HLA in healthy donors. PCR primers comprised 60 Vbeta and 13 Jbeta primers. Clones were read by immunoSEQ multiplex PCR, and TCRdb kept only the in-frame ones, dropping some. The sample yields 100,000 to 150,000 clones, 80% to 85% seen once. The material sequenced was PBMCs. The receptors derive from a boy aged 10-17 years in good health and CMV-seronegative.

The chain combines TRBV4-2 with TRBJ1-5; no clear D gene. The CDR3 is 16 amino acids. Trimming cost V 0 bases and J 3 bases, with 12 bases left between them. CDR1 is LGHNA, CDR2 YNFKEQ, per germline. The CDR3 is CASSQEVRGTNQPQHF. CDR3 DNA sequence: TGTGCCAGCAGCCAAGAGGTTCGGGGAACCAATCAGCCCCAGCATTTT.

The DNA for the CDR3 is TGCGCCAGCAGCCAAGATTTTTCGGGGGGCATCATGAACACTGAAGCTTTCTTT. It translates to CASSQDFSGGIMNTEAFF. This sequence joins TRBV4-3 and TRBJ1-1, with a possible D match to TRBD1 (6 bases). The germline CDR1 and CDR2 sequences are LGHNA and YSLEER. V shed 0 bases and J shed 0 bases, with 17 bases lying between them. The length of the CDR3 is 18 residues.

DNA for the CDR3: TGTGCCAGCAGTCCGGGACAGGGGGCAAGCACAGATACGCAGTATTTT. Residues: CASSPGQGASTDTQYF. The chain has TRBV2 and TRBJ2-3; 12 bases match TRBD1. CDR3 length equals 16 residues. Germline V gives CDR1 SNHLY, CDR2 FYNNEI. J lost 0 bases, V lost 5 bases, and 3 bases had no gene match.

This CDR3 is CASRLTGASNQPQHF. CDR3 nucleotide sequence: TGTGCCAGCAGGCTAACAGGGGCTAGCAATCAGCCCCAGCATTTT. The chain couples TRBV6-6 to TRBJ1-5; 7 nucleotides line up with TRBD1. The germline V gene has CDR1 MNHNY and CDR2 SVGAGI (reference sequence). Unmatched junction bases numbered 5, after V lost 6 bases and J lost 0 bases. The CDR3 has 15 amino acids.

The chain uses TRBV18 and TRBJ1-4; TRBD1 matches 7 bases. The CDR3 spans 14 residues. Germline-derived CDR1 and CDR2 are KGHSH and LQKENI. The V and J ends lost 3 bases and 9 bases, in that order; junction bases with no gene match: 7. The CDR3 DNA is TGTGCCAGCTCACCGGGCGGGACAGAAAAAAAACTGTTTTTT. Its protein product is CASSPGGTEKKLFF.

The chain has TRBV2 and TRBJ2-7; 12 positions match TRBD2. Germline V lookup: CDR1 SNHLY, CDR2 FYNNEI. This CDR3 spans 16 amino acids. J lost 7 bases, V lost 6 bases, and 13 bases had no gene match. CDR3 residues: CASRERLAGEMGEQYF. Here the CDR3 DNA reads TGTGCCAGCAGGGAGCGACTAGCGGGAGAGATGGGGGAGCAGTACTTC.

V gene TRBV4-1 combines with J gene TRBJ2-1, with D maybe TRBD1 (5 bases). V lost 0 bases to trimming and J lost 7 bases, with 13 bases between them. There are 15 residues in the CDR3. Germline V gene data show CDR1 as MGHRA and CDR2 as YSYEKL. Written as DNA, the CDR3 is TGCGCCAGCAGCCAAGAGGAAGGGGTGGGAAATGAGCAGTTCTTC. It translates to CASSQEEGVGNEQFF.

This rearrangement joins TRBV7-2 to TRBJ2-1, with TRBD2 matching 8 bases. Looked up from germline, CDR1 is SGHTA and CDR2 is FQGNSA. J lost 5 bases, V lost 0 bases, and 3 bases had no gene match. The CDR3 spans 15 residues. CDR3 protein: CASSLASGGNNEQFF. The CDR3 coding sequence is TGTGCCAGCAGCTTAGCGTCGGGGGGGAACAATGAGCAGTTCTTC.

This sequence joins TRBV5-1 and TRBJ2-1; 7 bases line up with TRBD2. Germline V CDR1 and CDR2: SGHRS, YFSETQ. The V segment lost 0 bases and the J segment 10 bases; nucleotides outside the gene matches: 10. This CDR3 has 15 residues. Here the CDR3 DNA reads TGCGCCAGCAGCTTGGAGGGGAGGGTTAGTGAGGAGCAGTTCTTC. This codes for CASSLEGRVSEEQFF.

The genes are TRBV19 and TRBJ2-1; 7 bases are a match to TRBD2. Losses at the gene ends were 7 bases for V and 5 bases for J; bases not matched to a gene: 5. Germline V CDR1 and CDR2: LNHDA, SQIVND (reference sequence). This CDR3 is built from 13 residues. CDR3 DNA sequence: TGTGCCAGTAAGAGACTAGCTGACAATGAGCAGTTCTTC. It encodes CASKRLADNEQFF. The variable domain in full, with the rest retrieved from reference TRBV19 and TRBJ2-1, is DGGITQSPKYLFRKEGQNVTLSCEQNLNHDAMYWYRQDPGQGLRLIYYSQIVNDFQKGDIAEGYSVSREKKESFPLTVTSAQKNPTAFYLCASKRLADNEQFFGPGTRLTVL.

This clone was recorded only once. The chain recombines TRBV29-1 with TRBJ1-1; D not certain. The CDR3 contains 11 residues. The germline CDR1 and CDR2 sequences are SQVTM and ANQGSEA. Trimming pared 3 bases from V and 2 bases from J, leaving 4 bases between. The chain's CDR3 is CSVDSNTEAFF. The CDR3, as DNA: TGCAGCGTTGACTCTAACACTGAAGCTTTCTTT.

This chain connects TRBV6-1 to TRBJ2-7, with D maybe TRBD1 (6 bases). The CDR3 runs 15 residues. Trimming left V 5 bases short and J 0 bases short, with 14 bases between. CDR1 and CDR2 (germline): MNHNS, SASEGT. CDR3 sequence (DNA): TGTGCCAGCAGTACCGGACAGTGGGGCTCCTACGAGCAGTACTTC. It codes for CASSTGQWGSYEQYF.

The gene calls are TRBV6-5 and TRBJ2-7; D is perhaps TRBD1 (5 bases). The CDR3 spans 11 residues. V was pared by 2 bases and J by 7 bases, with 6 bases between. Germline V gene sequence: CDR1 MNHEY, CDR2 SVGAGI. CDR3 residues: CASSYAGEQYF. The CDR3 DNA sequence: TGTGCCAGCAGTTACGCAGGGGAGCAGTACTTC.

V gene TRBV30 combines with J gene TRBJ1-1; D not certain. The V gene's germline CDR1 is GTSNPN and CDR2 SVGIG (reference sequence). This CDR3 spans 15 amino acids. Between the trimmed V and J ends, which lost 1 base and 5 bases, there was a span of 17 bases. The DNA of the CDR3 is TGTGCCTGGAGTGAAGGGTCGCGGGGAGTGACTGAAGCTTTCTTT. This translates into CAWSEGSRGVTEAFF.